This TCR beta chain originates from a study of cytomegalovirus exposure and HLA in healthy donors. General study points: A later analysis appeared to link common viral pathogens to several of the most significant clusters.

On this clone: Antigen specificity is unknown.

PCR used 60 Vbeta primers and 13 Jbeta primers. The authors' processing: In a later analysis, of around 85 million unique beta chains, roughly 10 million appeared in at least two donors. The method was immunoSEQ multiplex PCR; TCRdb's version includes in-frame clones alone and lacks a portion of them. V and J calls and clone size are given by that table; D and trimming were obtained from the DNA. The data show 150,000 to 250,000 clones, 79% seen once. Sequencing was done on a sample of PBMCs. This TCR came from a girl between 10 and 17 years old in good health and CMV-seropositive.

CDR3 in DNA: TGTGCCAGCAGTTTATCGTGGAGGGGTAACACCGGGGAGCTGTTTTTT. Its translation: CASSLSWRGNTGELFF. The J gene is TRBJ2-2, the V gene TRBV27, with D possibly TRBD2 on 6 matching bases. The CDR3 sequence is 16 residues long. Germline V gene sequence: CDR1 MNHEY, CDR2 SMNVEV (reference sequence). V was pared by 0 bases and J by 2 bases, with 10 bases between.